The next 9 T cell receptor beta chains were all read from a single sample in a study of blood T cell repertoires in COVID-19. Assay: immunoSEQ multiplex PCR; the TCRdb copy retains only in-frame clones and omits some. The sample records roughly 210,000 clones, around 84% being singletons. Sequenced sample: peripheral blood. The receptor source for this set is a woman aged 80 or older with COVID-19, enrolled during active disease.

The V gene is TRBV2, the J gene TRBJ2-1; a possible D gene is TRBD2 (5 bases). Germline assignment: CDR1 SNHLY and CDR2 FYNNEI. V was clipped by 7 bases and J by 6 bases, with 19 bases between them. The CDR3 length is 15 residues. CDR3 protein: CASIATNQIFNEQFF. The CDR3 DNA reads as TGTGCCAGCATTGCGACTAACCAGATTTTCAATGAGCAGTTCTTC. The whole variable domain, filled in from reference TRBV2 and TRBJ2-1, reads EPEVTQTPSHQVTQMGQEVILRCVPISNHLYFYWYRQILGQKVEFLVSFYNNEISEKSEIFDDQFSVERPDGSNFTLKIRSTKLEDSAMYFCASIATNQIFNEQFFGPGTRLTVL.

The chain employs TRBV3-1 (or the pseudogene TRBV3-2) and TRBJ2-5; 8 bases align to TRBD1. Germline CDR1 reads LGHDT; CDR2 reads YNNKEL (reference sequence). V shed 5 bases and J 1 base; nucleotides not matched to a gene: 3. The CDR3 sequence is 14 residues long. The CDR3 reads CASSAQGAQETQYF. The CDR3, as DNA: TGTGCCAGCAGCGCCCAGGGGGCCCAAGAGACCCAGTACTTC.

The V and J genes are TRBV10-3 and TRBJ1-1; D call uncertain. The V gene lost 10 bases and the J gene lost 0 bases, with 9 bases spanning the gap. The germline gives CDR1 ENHRY, CDR2 SYGVKD. CDR3 length equals 12 residues. The DNA for the CDR3 is TGTGCCACCCGGGAATTGAACACTGAAGCTTTCTTT. Translating it yields CATRELNTEAFF.

The rearrangement joins TRBV10-3 to TRBJ2-1, with a tentative D call TRBD1 (6 bases). Per germline, CDR1 ENHRY and CDR2 SYGVKD. The CDR3 has 14 residues. V lost 6 bases and J lost 8, with 17 bases in between. The CDR3 reads CAIRNRDRWDEQFF. The CDR3 nucleotides read TGTGCCATCAGGAACAGGGACCGTTGGGATGAGCAGTTCTTC.

The rearrangement joins TRBV5-4 to TRBJ1-1, with D unresolved. V gave up 9 bases and J gave up 4 bases, with 16 bases separating them. Germline V gene sequence: CDR1 SGHNT, CDR2 YYREEE (reference sequence). This CDR3 contains 13 residues. CDR3 loop: CAITWGGITEAFF. CDR3 coding DNA: TGTGCCATTACGTGGGGAGGGATCACTGAAGCTTTCTTT.

This rearrangement joins TRBV28 to TRBJ2-1, with D perhaps TRBD2 (7 bases). This CDR3 spans 13 amino acids. V gave up 2 bases and J gave up 8 bases, with 10 bases separating them. Per germline, CDR1 MDHEN and CDR2 SYDVKM. The CDR3 DNA reads TGTGCCAGCAGTTTAGGGGGGGCCTATGAGCAGTTCTTC. Its translation is CASSLGGAYEQFF.

J is TRBJ1-6 and V is TRBV2, with D possibly TRBD1 on 6 matching bases. V was shortened by 5 bases and J by 15 bases, with 17 bases between the two germline ends. CDR1 is SNHLY, CDR2 FYNNEI, per germline. The CDR3 spans 13 residues. CDR3 protein: CASSLVRDTLLHF. In DNA form, the CDR3 reads TGTGCCAGCAGTTTAGTCAGGGACACACTCCTCCACTTT.

This chain's CDR3 is CASSLDRADNYGYTF. The CDR3 DNA follows: TGTGCCAGCAGCTTGGACAGAGCCGATAACTATGGCTACACCTTC. The chain recombines TRBV5-4 with TRBJ1-2; D is uncertain. V lost 0 bases and J lost 1, with 10 bases in between. CDR3 length: 15 amino acids. In germline, CDR1 is SGHNT, CDR2 YYREEE (reference sequence).

This chain connects TRBV5-1 to TRBJ1-2; D is unclear. V dropped 1 base and J dropped 1 base, with 8 bases sitting between them. Per germline, CDR1 SGHRS and CDR2 YFSETQ. The CDR3 runs 14 residues. CDR3 protein: CASSLSAGNYGYTF. The CDR3 DNA is TGCGCCAGCAGCTTGTCCGCGGGTAACTATGGCTACACCTTC.